The entry below gives a single TCR beta chain sequence along with its context. This clonotype was picked up many times. No antigen is known for it. No base-level quality is on record; no much larger clone is a single base apart. From cysteine to phenylalanine, the CDR3 is 15 amino acids long. The sequence is cut down to CDR3 DNA, 45 bases in frame from base 1. The germline V gene specifies SGHRS as CDR1 and YFSETQ as CDR2. Clipping removes 1 base from V and 8 bases from J, with 9 as the unmatched junction base count. Graves' hyperthyroidism was defined as stable when no progression to ophthalmopathy occurred over 18 months of follow-up. Hyperthyroidism patients were aged 18 to 65 years and newly diagnosed, with disease duration of less than 2 months. Any patient with an uncontrolled infection, another autoimmune disease, pregnancy or lactation was excluded. Diagnoses were based on clinical symptoms, serum thyroxine and TRAb, thyroid ultrasound and orbital computed tomography. PBMCs were separated from 7.5 to 10 ml of fresh peripheral blood using Ficoll-Paque density gradient centrifugation. Total RNA was extracted with Trizol reagent, and quality was checked on an Agilent 2100 Bioanalyzer.

This sample was taken from a study of T cells in Graves' hyperthyroidism and ophthalmopathy (dated by TCRdb to about 2019). About the full investigation: Peripheral blood was collected at initial diagnosis, before any treatment. TCR V-J signatures able to tell the groups apart were searched for in a discovery cohort of approximately 95 patients, of whom 43 had Graves' ophthalmopathy and around 58 had stable Graves' hyperthyroidism. An independent validation cohort of around 19 hyperthyroidism patients and 17 patients who later progressed to ophthalmopathy tested prospective prediction of ophthalmopathy. For training and testing, the 80 to 100 patients in the discovery cohort were randomly divided in a 7:3 ratio. Thyroid tissue and blood T-cell repertoires from roughly 6 Graves' hyperthyroidism patients were also compared in the study. Once sampling was done, hyperthyroidism patients were given methimazole at a starting dose of 30 mg daily, whereas ophthalmopathy patients were given high-dose intravenous methylprednisolone. The paper describes TCR Vbeta CDR3 sequencing of roughly 130 peripheral blood samples, made up of 43 ophthalmopathy patients, 70 to 80 hyperthyroidism patients and 17 progressor patients. Summary of the overall study and its limitations: Ophthalmopathy was separated from stable hyperthyroidism by a 13 V-J signature model, with 85% to 90% sensitivity and about 81% specificity obtained in cross-validation and 80%/75% obtained in testing. Most expanded thyroid clonotypes (frequency above 0.001) were also detected in blood, suggesting blood repertoires may reflect thyroid immune responses. During validation, the model predicted progression to ophthalmopathy a median of roughly six months ahead of onset, with around 65% sensitivity and 72% to 85% specificity. No statistical method was used to set the sample size in advance, and investigators knew the group allocation.

Amplification of TCR beta CDR3 regions was carried out from RNA transcripts. The TCR CDR3 was subjected to a first round of RT-PCR using the HTBI primer set and the Qiagen OneStep RT-PCR kit. A second multiplex PCR round built the libraries, followed by size selection and purification. The libraries were sequenced on an Illumina HiSeq2000 using paired-end 100 bp reads. On the authors' methods: SOAPnuke was used to process the raw data, throwing out any read that contained adapters or uncalled bases, had a mean Phred below 15, or lacked an exact constant-primer or identifier match. COPE v1.2.5 was used to merge the high-quality paired reads, and each unique nucleotide sequence was defined as a clonotype. Clonotypes were aligned to IMGT TRBV, TRBD and TRBJ reference segments using MiTCR v1.1. Analysis was restricted to V-J combinations with a frequency above 0.0001, which covered roughly 99% of repertoires. A TCS score was defined as the ratio of F50 (clonal expansion) to E x V (chaos), with BLOSUM62-based TCRdist applied between CDR3 peptides within each V-J. Welch's t-statistics and random forest reduced around 510 V-J features to roughly 13, which were used in a naive Bayes classifier (R e1071). The public reads were quality trimmed at Q25 with fastp and then assembled into clones with MiXCR by TCRdb, keeping productive beta chains. Here each entry gathers all rows of one CDR3 protein and keeps the most common genes and DNA. These V and J calls derive from TCRdb rather than the authors' analysis. Counted in this sample were around 350,000 distinct CDR3 sequences; roughly 19% of them appeared once. The ten largest clonotypes hold about 3.7% of the sample.

Sequencing was done on a sample of blood. The source of this sequence is a woman younger than 30 with Graves' hyperthyroidism. The rearrangement joined TRBV5-1 to TRBJ2-7; 10 middle bases align to TRBD1. The nucleotide sequence reads as follows: TGCGCCAGCAGCTTGCAGGGGACAGGGGAAATCAAGCAGTACTTC. Its translation reads: CASSLQGTGEIKQYF.